The 21 T cell receptor beta chains reported below all come from one sample, sequenced in a study of molecular identifiers for immune sequencing clone quantification. TCRdb reanalysed the PCR reads using MiXCR and keeps one entry per CDR3 protein. The data hold about 320,000 distinct CDR3 sequences, with 24% observed a single time. What was sequenced was naive CD8+ T cells from blood, with Jurkat cell RNA spiked in. The sample's subset: FACS-sorted CD8+CD4-CCR7+CD45RA+ naive T cells. The receptors here all came from a human donor in good health. Some libraries in this study had Jurkat cell RNA spiked in.

Details on this clonotype: One end of the junction is discordant with germline, which a read error may explain. The CDR3 nucleotides read TGTGCCAGCGTACTAGCGGCTACCGGGAAGCTGTTTTTT. This sequence encodes CASVLAATGKLFF. J is TRBJ2-2 and V is TRBV28, with TRBD2 matching 8 bases. CDR1 MDHEN and CDR2 SYDVKM come from the germline V gene. This CDR3 has 13 amino acids.

This clonotype showed up just once. One end of the junction is discordant with germline, which a read error may explain. This rearrangement joins TRBV24-1 to TRBJ2-1; D possibly corresponds to TRBD1 (5 bases). The CDR3 consists of 14 residues. Germline CDR1 reads KGHDR; CDR2 reads SFDVKD. This CDR3 is CATSERQGFDEQSF. In DNA form, the CDR3 reads TGTGCCACCAGTGAGAGGCAGGGTTTCGATGAGCAGTCCTTC.

As for this clonotype: A much larger clone differs by one base, so this may be a read error. The rearrangement links TRBV11-2 to TRBJ2-1, with 9 bases that match TRBD2. With V trimmed by 3 bases and J by 7 bases, 7 bases remained unmatched. This CDR3 spans 15 amino acids. Germline CDR1 reads SGHAT; CDR2 reads FQNNGV. This CDR3 reads CASSLGLALRNEQFF. DNA of the CDR3: TGTGCCAGCAGCTTGGGACTAGCCCTACGGAATGAGCAGTTCTTC.

This clonotype was detected ten times or more. The J gene is TRBJ2-2, the V gene TRBV7-9; 8 bases map to TRBD1. The CDR3 spans 15 residues. In germline, CDR1 is SEHNR, CDR2 FQNEAQ (reference sequence). With V trimmed by 3 bases and J by 8 bases, 8 bases remained unmatched. The CDR3 region is CASSFRQGLTGELFF. For the CDR3, the DNA is TGTGCCAGCAGCTTTAGACAGGGGCTAACGGGGGAGCTGTTTTTT.

This clonotype showed up just a few times. The CDR3 bases are TGTGCCAGCGGCAGCAGCGCTTCTGGAAACACCATATATTTT. Residues: CASGSSASGNTIYF. The rearrangement joins TRBV6-5 to TRBJ1-3; no reliable D call. V lost 8 bases and J 1 base, leaving 12 bases between the germline ends. Germline CDR1 is MNHEY and CDR2 is SVGAGI. There are 14 residues in the CDR3.

The chain joins TRBV6-2 or TRBV6-3 to TRBJ1-5; possible D gene TRBD1, 6 bases. The CDR3 contains 13 residues. V shed 7 bases and J shed 6 bases, with 13 bases lying between them. Germline CDR1 reads MNHEY; CDR2 reads SVGEGT. CDR3 DNA sequence: TGTGCCAGCAATACAGGGTTTAGTCAGCCCCAGCATTTT. Translation: CASNTGFSQPQHF.

This clonotype occurred a few times. The chain recombines TRBV2 with TRBJ2-1; 7 positions agree with TRBD2. The germline gives CDR1 SNHLY, CDR2 FYNNEI. The CDR3 sequence is 15 residues long. Trimming took 8 bases from V and 8 from J; bases not matched to a gene: 15. The CDR3 sequence: CASPSRLARYDEQFF. The CDR3 region has the DNA TGTGCCAGCCCTTCACGACTAGCTAGGTACGATGAGCAGTTCTTC.

This clonotype was counted at least ten times. The rearrangement links TRBV29-1 to TRBJ1-1; 7 bases match TRBD1. V lost 8 bases to trimming and J lost 4 bases; unmatched junction nucleotides: 7. The CDR3 is 12 amino acids. CDR1 is SQVTM, CDR2 ANQGSEA, per germline. CDR3 in DNA: TGCAGCACCCAGGGGGATGTCACTGAAGCTTTCTTT. Protein product: CSTQGDVTEAFF.

This clonotype was observed many times. The chain has TRBV12-3 or TRBV12-4 and TRBJ2-3; 10 nucleotides align to TRBD2. The CDR3 length is 15 residues. The junction had 7 bases not matched to a gene; V was cut back by 5 bases and J by 5 bases. As DNA, the CDR3 is TGTGCCAGCAGTCCCAGGGAGCGGGAGGGAGATACGCAGTATTTT. Protein: CASSPREREGDTQYF.

Worth noting for this clonotype: This may come from a read error, since a much larger clone is one base off. This chain uses TRBV5-1 with TRBJ2-5, with D unresolved. Germline V lookup: CDR1 SGHRS, CDR2 YFSETQ. The CDR3 loop spans 14 amino acids. V lost 4 bases and J 7 bases, leaving 17 bases between the germline ends. The CDR3 region has the DNA TGCGCCAGCAGCCGCCGGACGGGTGAAGGGACCCAGTACTTC. Its protein is CASSRRTGEGTQYF.

The chain employs TRBV6-2 or TRBV6-3 and TRBJ1-5, with D perhaps matching TRBD1 (6 bases). CDR3 size: 13 residues. V dropped 2 bases and J dropped 7 bases, with 9 bases sitting between them. CDR1 MNHEY and CDR2 SVGEGT come from the germline V gene. The DNA for the CDR3 is TGTGCCAGCAGTTACGGGGGCGGACAGCCCCAGCATTTT. Encoded protein: CASSYGGGQPQHF.

With regard to this clonotype: A much larger clone lies one base from this, so it may be a read error. This chain joins TRBV4-1 and TRBJ2-5; D is undetermined. Germline loops: CDR1 MGHRA, CDR2 YSYEKL. The CDR3 contains 16 residues. CDR3 DNA sequence: TGCGCCAGCAGCCAAGAGAGGTCCAGAGTGCAAGAGCCCCAGTACTTC. This gives the protein CASSQERSRVQEPQYF.

In its sample, this clonotype was seen many times. This rearrangement joins TRBV7-6 to TRBJ2-3; 7 nucleotides agree with TRBD1. The CDR3 is made up of 12 amino acids. CDR1 and CDR2 (germline): SGHVS, FNYEAQ. J was trimmed by 4 bases and V by 7 bases; bases with no gene match: 2. CDR3 region: CASTGTADTQYF. CDR3 in DNA: TGTGCCAGCACCGGGACAGCAGATACGCAGTATTTT.

This clonotype has ten or more counts. The chain combines TRBV27 with TRBJ2-7; D perhaps matches TRBD1 (6 bases). The CDR3 runs to 13 residues. From germline, CDR1 is MNHEY and CDR2 SMNVEV (reference sequence). V shed 6 bases and J shed 2 bases, with 11 bases lying between them. The CDR3 here is CASSSTGTYEQYF. The CDR3 DNA follows: TGTGCCAGCAGCTCGACAGGTACCTACGAGCAGTACTTC.

The V call is TRBV30, the J call TRBJ1-1; D is unresolved. Trimming stripped 6 bases from V and 2 bases from J, with 19 bases between. The germline gives CDR1 GTSNPN, CDR2 SVGIG (reference sequence). The CDR3 spans 15 residues. DNA for the CDR3: TGTGCCTGCGGGTCCTCCTTACAACTAAACACTGAAGCTTTCTTT. Translation gives CACGSSLQLNTEAFF.

In its sample, this clonotype was seen many times. The chain has TRBV14 and TRBJ2-7; weak D call: TRBD1 (5 bases). The CDR3 is 15 amino acids. The V gene lost 1 base and the J gene lost 4 bases, with 14 bases spanning the gap. Germline V gives CDR1 SGHDN, CDR2 FVKESK. The DNA of the CDR3 is TGTGCCAGCAGCCAAGCGGTGGGTAGGGGTTACGAGCAGTACTTC. This sequence encodes CASSQAVGRGYEQYF.

In this sample, this clonotype turned up many times. The chain is built from TRBV29-1 and TRBJ2-2; 8 bases fit TRBD1. Germline CDR1 reads SQVTM; CDR2 reads ANQGSEA. The CDR3 runs to 12 residues. V shed 6 bases, J shed 5 bases, and the junction held 2 bases outside the gene matches. CDR3 sequence: CSVDRETGELFF. In DNA form, the CDR3 reads TGCAGCGTGGACAGGGAGACCGGGGAGCTGTTTTTT.

To note about this clonotype: The conserved final phenylalanine or tryptophan is absent from the CDR3, which likely points to a read error. V gene TRBV5-3 combines with J gene TRBJ1-2; the D gene is possibly TRBD1 (6 bases). TRBV5-3 is recorded as an ORF, its role being uncertain. CDR3 size: 16 residues. The CDR3 DNA reads as TGTGCCAGCAGCTACAACATAGGACAGACGCAAAATGGCTACACCCTC. Translation gives CASSYNIGQTQNGYTL.

As for this clonotype: A read error may produce the germline difference seen at one junction end. The genes are TRBV4-3 and TRBJ2-7; D gene ambiguous. The germline V gene encodes CDR1 LGHNA and CDR2 YSLEER. The CDR3 length is 14 residues. CDR3 in DNA: TGCGCCAGCAGCCAAGATCATAACGGCTACCAGCAGTACTTC. Its protein product is CASSQDHNGYQQYF.

This clonotype has only a few counts. The V gene is TRBV7-3, the J gene TRBJ2-5; a possible D gene is TRBD2 (5 bases). Germline assignment: CDR1 SGHTA and CDR2 FQGTGA. V was trimmed by 3 bases and J by 1 base, leaving 12 bases between them. The length of the CDR3 is 15 residues. The CDR3 DNA reads as TGTGCCAGCAGCTTCCTCGGAGGCCTCCAAGAGACCCAGTACTTC. Amino acids: CASSFLGGLQETQYF.

This clonotype was seen more than once but under ten times. CDR3 region: CATRYGYEQYF. The CDR3 DNA sequence: TGTGCCACCAGATATGGCTACGAGCAGTACTTC. J is TRBJ2-7 and V is TRBV10-3; no clear D. V was clipped by 10 bases and J by 3 bases, with 10 bases between them. Germline V gives CDR1 ENHRY, CDR2 SYGVKD. CDR3 size: 11 residues.